The TCR beta chain under discussion was sequenced for a study of beta chain features in type 1 diabetes. Study results and limitations: In all four CD4+ subsets, TCRB CDR3 length was significantly, moderately reduced in type 1 diabetes.

Sequenced material consisted of expressed TCRB transcripts (all of the isolated RNA was reverse transcribed). Sequencing used immunoSEQ multiplex PCR; TCRdb keeps in-frame clones, though not all of them. The table shows some 160,000 clones, with 9% to 10% occurring only once. This clone has a handful of counts. Its antigen is undetermined. CDR3 length equals 13 residues. Trimming took 5 bases from V and 4 from J, leaving 8 bases between them. Germline CDR1 SGHTA, CDR2 FQGTGA. The source material was central memory CD4+ T cells from blood. This sequence joins TRBV7-3 and TRBJ2-2; D perhaps matches TRBD2 (5 bases). The clonotype originates from a woman aged 25-40 years with type 1 diabetes. The CDR3, as DNA: TGTGCCAGCAGCCCCGGAGGCACCGGGGAGCTGTTTTTT. Translation gives CASSPGGTGELFF.